This T cell receptor (beta chain) was recorded in a study of OX40 agonist ivuxolimab in advanced cancers. As for the study in general: Each patient was given ivuxolimab into a vein every 2 weeks, at 0.01 to 10 mg/kg. Participants could have had prior anti-PD-1, anti-PD-L1 or anti-CTLA-4 therapy, and 40% had some. General study findings and limits: CD8+ T cells showed, on average, more clonal expansion than CD4+ cells.

Remarks on this clone: Antigen specificity is unknown.

Researchers took blood at baseline, on cycle 4 day 1, and on cycle 7 day 1. This table comes from immunoSEQ multiplex PCR, and its TCRdb copy is limited to in-frame clones, with some not included. Of fewer than 65,000 clones listed, roughly nine tenths are singletons. Germline values: CDR1 MNHEY, CDR2 SVGAGI. The CDR3 has 15 amino acids. Losses at the gene ends were 6 bases for V and 6 bases for J; bases not matched to a gene: 5. The chain combines TRBV6-5 with TRBJ2-1; 13 bases map to TRBD2. Sequences were derived from CD4+ or CD8+ T cells sorted from blood, sampled in a trial of the OX40 agonist ivuxolimab. This receptor was taken from an adult with an advanced solid tumor such as melanoma, head and neck, liver or kidney cancer. CDR3 in amino acids: CASRTRTSGSNEQFF. CDR3 nucleotide sequence: TGTGCCAGCAGGACGAGGACTAGCGGGAGCAATGAGCAGTTCTTC.